This paragraph reports one T cell receptor beta chain. Its specificity is not known. This same CDR3 is encoded by further DNA sequences in the sample. Healthy donors had no documented immune events, such as infections, while sampled. The germline V gene has CDR1 SGHVS and CDR2 FQNEAQ. There are 11 residues in the CDR3. V gave up 6 bases and J gave up 2 bases, with 5 bases separating them. These data belong to a study of identifying expanded T cells in peripheral blood. The data were produced by immunoSEQ multiplex PCR, yet TCRdb's version contains in-frame clones alone and is incomplete. The table has roughly 100,000 clones, 80% to 90% seen once. Study-wide results and limits: Over two and four weeks, about 15 and 18 clones changed, versus approximately 1.2 between replicates. Variance in clone template counts between approximately two-week samples significantly increased with total template count across all healthy donors.

The TCR comes from a person aged 18 to 75 in good health. Sequencing was carried out using blood. V and J are TRBV7-8 and TRBJ2-7; the D is unclear. In DNA, the CDR3 is TGTGCCAGCAGTTCGCCCTACGAGCAGTACTTC. Amino acid sequence: CASSSPYEQYF.